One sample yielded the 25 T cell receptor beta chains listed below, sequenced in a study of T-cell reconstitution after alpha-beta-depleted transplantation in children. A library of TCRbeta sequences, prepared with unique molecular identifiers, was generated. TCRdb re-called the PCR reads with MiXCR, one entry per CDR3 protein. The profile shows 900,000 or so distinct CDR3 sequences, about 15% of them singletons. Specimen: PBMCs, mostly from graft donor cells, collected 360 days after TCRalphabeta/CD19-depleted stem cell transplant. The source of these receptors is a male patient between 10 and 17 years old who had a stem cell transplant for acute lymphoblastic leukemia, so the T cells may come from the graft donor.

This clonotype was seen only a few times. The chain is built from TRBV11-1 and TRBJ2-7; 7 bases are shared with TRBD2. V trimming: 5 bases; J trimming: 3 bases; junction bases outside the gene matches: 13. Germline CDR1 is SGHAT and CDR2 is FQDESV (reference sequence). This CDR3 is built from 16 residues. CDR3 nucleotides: TGTGCCAGCAGCCTAAATGGGGCTAGCGGCAACTACGAGCAGTACTTC. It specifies CASSLNGASGNYEQYF. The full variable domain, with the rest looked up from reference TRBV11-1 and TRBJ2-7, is EAEVAQSPRYKITEKSQAVAFWCDPISGHATLYWYRQILGQGPELLVQFQDESVVDDSQLPKDRFSAERLKGVDSTLKIQPAELGDSAMYLCASSLNGASGNYEQYFGPGTRLTVT.

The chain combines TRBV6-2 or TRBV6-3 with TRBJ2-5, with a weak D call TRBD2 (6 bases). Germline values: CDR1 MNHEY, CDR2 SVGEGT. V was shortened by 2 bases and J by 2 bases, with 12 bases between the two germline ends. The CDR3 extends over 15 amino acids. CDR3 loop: CASSYAGSVQETQYF. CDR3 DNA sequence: TGTGCCAGCAGTTACGCCGGGAGCGTACAAGAGACCCAGTACTTC.

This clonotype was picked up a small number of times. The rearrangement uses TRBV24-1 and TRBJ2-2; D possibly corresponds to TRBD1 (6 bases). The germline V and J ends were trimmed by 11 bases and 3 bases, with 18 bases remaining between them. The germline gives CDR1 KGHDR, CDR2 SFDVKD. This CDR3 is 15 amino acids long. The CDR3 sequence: CAKPTGKKDTGELFF. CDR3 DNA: TGTGCCAAGCCCACAGGGAAGAAAGACACCGGGGAGCTGTTTTTT.

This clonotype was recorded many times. The CDR3, as DNA: TGTGCCACCAGTGATGACAGGGTTAGTAGCTACAATGAGCAGTTCTTC. This encodes CATSDDRVSSYNEQFF. The chain has TRBV24-1 and TRBJ2-1; TRBD1 agrees at 7 bases. V trimming: 3 bases; J trimming: 3 bases; junction bases outside the gene matches: 7. Germline assignment: CDR1 KGHDR and CDR2 SFDVKD. The CDR3 spans 16 residues.

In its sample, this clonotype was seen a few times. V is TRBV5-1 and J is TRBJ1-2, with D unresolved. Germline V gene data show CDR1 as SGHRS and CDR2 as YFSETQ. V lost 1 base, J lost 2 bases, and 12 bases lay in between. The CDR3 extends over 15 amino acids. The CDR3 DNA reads TGCGCCAGCAGCTTGTGGAAGAAGTCCAACTATGGCTACACCTTC. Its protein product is CASSLWKKSNYGYTF.

DNA for the CDR3: TGTGCCAGCAGTTTAGGCGACAGGGGGCCTGGTCGGGAGACCCAGTACTTC. It yields the protein CASSLGDRGPGRETQYF. The V and J genes are TRBV12-3 or TRBV12-4 and TRBJ2-5; 10 bases match TRBD1. The length of the CDR3 is 17 residues. The V and J ends lost 1 base and 5 bases, in that order; junction bases with no gene match: 10.

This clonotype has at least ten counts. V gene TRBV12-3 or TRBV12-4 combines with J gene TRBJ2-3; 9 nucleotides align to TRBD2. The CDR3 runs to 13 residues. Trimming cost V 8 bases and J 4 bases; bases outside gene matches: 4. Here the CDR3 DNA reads TGTGCCAGCTCTAGCGGGATACCAGATACGCAGTATTTT. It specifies CASSSGIPDTQYF.

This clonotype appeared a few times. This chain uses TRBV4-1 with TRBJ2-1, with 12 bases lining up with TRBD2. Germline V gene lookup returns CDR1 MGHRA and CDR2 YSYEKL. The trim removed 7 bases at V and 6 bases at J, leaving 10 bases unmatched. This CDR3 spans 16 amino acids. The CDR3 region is CASTLLGTSGFNEQFF. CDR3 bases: TGCGCCAGCACCCTCCTTGGGACTAGCGGGTTCAATGAGCAGTTCTTC.

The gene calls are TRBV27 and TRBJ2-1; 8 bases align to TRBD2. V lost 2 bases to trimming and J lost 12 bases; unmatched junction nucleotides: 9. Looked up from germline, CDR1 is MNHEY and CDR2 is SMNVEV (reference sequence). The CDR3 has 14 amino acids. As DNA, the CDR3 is TGTGCCAGCAGTTTAGGGGGGCACCGGGAGGGGCAGTTCTTC. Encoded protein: CASSLGGHREGQFF.

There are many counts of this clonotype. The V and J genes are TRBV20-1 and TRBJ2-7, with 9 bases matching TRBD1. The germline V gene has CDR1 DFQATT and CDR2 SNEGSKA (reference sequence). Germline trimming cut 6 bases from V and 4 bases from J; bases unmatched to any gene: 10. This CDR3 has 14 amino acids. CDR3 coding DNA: TGCAGTGCCCGCCAGACAGGGGGGACGTACGAGCAGTACTTC. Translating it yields CSARQTGGTYEQYF.

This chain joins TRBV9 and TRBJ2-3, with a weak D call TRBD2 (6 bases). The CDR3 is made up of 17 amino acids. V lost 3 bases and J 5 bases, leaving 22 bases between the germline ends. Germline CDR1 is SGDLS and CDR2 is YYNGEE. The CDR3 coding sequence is TGTGCCAGCAGCGAGGAGGGCTGGTCCCCGGGGGAAGATACGCAGTATTTT. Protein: CASSEEGWSPGEDTQYF.

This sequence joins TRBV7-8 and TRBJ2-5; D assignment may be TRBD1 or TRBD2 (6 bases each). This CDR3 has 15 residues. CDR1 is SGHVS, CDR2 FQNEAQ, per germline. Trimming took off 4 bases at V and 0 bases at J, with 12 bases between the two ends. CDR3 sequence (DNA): TGTGCCAGCAGCTCCCCGAGGGGGGACCAAGAGACCCAGTACTTC. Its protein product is CASSSPRGDQETQYF.

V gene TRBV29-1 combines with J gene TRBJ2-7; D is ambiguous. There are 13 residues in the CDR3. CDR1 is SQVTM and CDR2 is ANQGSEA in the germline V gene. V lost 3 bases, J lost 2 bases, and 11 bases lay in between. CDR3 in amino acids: CSVDSADTYEQYF. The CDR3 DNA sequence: TGCAGCGTTGACTCGGCGGATACCTACGAGCAGTACTTC.

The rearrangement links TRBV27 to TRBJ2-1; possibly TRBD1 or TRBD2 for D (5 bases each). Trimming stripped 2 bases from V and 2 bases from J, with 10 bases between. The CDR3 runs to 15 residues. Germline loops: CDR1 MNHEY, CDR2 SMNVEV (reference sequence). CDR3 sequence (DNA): TGTGCCAGCAGTTTAGAGGGGCCGACCTACAATGAGCAGTTCTTC. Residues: CASSLEGPTYNEQFF.

The CDR3 loop reads CASSLLGGVASYEQYF. The CDR3 DNA follows: TGCGCCAGCAGCCTACTGGGGGGGGTGGCTTCCTACGAGCAGTACTTC. This chain uses TRBV4-1 with TRBJ2-7; the match to TRBD2 covers 7 bases. Germline CDR1 MGHRA, CDR2 YSYEKL. This CDR3 comprises 16 residues. Trimming cost V 4 bases and J 1 base; bases outside gene matches: 10.

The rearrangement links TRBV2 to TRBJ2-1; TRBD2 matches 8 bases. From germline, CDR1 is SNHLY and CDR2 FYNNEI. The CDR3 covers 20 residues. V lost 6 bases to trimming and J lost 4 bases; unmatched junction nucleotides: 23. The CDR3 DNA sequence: TGTGCCAGCAGCCCCCCGAGGGGGGCGGGAGGCTCCTTTTTTTACAATGAGCAGTTCTTC. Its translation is CASSPPRGAGGSFFYNEQFF.

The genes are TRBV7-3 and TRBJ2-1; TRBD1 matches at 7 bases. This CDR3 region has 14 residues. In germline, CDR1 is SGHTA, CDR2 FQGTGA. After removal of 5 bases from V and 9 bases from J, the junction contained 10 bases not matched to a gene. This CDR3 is CASSADRVPGEQFF. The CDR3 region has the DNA TGTGCCAGCAGCGCCGACAGGGTTCCAGGTGAGCAGTTCTTC. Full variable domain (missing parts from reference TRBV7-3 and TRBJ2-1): GAGVSQTPSNKVTEKGKYVELRCDPISGHTALYWYRQSLGQGPEFLIYFQGTGAADDSGLPNDRFFAVRPEGSVSTLKIQRTERGDSAVYLCASSADRVPGEQFFGPGTRLTVL.

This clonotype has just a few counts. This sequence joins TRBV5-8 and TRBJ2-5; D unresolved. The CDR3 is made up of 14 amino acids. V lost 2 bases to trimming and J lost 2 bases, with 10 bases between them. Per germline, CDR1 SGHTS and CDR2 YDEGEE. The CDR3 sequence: CASSLWTVQETQYF. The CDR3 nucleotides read TGTGCCAGCAGCTTATGGACCGTACAAGAGACCCAGTACTTC.

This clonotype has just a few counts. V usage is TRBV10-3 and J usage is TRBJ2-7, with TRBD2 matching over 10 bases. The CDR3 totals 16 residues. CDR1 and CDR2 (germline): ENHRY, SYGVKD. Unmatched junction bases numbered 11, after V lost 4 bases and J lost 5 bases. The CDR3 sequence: CAISAFPGTSVHEQYF. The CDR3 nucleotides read TGTGCCATCAGTGCTTTCCCCGGGACTAGCGTACACGAGCAGTACTTC.

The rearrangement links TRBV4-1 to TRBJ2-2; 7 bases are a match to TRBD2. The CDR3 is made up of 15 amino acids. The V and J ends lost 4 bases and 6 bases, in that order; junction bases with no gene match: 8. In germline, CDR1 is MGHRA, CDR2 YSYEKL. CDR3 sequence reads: CASSRAGIMPGELFF. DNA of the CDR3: TGCGCCAGCAGCCGAGCGGGAATTATGCCCGGGGAGCTGTTTTTT.

The CDR3 here is CASSLSGGVRYEQFF. CDR3 nucleotide sequence: TGTGCCAGCAGCTTATCTGGGGGAGTCCGGTATGAGCAGTTCTTC. The V gene is TRBV7-3, the J gene TRBJ2-1; D may correspond to TRBD1 or TRBD2 (5 bases each). The CDR3 contains 15 residues. The V and J ends lost 2 bases and 8 bases respectively, with 16 bases between them. Germline V gene lookup returns CDR1 SGHTA and CDR2 FQGTGA.

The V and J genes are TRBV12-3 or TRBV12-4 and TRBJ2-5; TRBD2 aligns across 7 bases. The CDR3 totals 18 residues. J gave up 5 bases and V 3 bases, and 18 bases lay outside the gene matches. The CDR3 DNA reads TGTGCCAGCAGTTTGTTGTTGGGAGGGCACGGGACGTTGGAGACCCAGTACTTC. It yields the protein CASSLLLGGHGTLETQYF.

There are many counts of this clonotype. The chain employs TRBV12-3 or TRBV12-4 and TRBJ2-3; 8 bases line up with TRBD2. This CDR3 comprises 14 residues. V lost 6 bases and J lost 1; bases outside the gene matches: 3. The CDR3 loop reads CASSRGLGTDTQYF. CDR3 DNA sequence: TGTGCCAGCAGCCGGGGACTAGGCACAGATACGCAGTATTTT.

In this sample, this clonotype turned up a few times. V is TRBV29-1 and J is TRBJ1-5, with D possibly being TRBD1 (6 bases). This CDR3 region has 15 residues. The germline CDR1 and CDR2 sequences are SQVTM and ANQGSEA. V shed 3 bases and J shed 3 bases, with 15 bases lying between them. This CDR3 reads CSVELPGQINQPQHF. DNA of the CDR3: TGCAGCGTTGAGTTACCGGGACAAATCAATCAGCCCCAGCATTTT.

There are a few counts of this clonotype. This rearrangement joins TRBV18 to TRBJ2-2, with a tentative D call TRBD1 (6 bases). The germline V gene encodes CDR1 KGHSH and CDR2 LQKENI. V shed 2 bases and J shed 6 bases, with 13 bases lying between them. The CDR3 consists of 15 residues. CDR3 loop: CASSPGTSGPGELFF. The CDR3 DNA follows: TGTGCCAGCTCACCAGGGACATCCGGCCCCGGGGAGCTGTTTTTT.